These 29 T cell receptor beta chains share one sample of origin, sequenced in a study of T cells in Graves' hyperthyroidism and ophthalmopathy (dated by TCRdb to about 2019). Library preparation used multiplex PCR. The sequencer listed for this sample is Illumina HiSeq 2000. The TCR beta CDR3 regions were amplified from the RNA transcripts. The TCR CDR3 was subjected to a first round of RT-PCR using the HTBI primer set and the Qiagen OneStep RT-PCR kit. TCRdb passed the public sequencing reads through fastp at Q25 and MiXCR, retaining productive beta sequences. Rows are combined by CDR3 protein, so each entry shows the most common genes and DNA. This sample is represented by around 300,000 distinct CDR3 sequences; approximately 13% of them were singletons. The top ten clones comprise under 30% of the sample. Sequenced: blood. These receptors were taken from a woman between 25 and 40 years old with Graves' hyperthyroidism.

V and J are TRBV12-3 or TRBV12-4 and TRBJ2-2, with D perhaps TRBD1 or TRBD2 (5 bases each). Trimming shortened V by 2 bases and J by 13 bases, and 20 bases separated the two germline ends. The CDR3 has 15 residues. CDR3 nucleotide sequence: TGTGCCAGCAGTTTATCTGGGGTCACCGAGGGGCGGCTGTTTTTT. It is translated as CASSLSGVTEGRLFF.

This clonotype was found a few times. The chain has TRBV19 and TRBJ1-5; D gene ambiguous. CDR1 LNHDA and CDR2 SQIVND come from the germline V gene (reference sequence). The CDR3 consists of 13 residues. Trimming removed 1 base at V and 5 bases at J, with 6 bases between. The CDR3: CASSIVRDQPQHF. The CDR3 DNA is TGTGCCAGTAGTATAGTTCGGGATCAGCCCCAGCATTTT.

This clonotype was picked up many times. This rearrangement joins TRBV12-3 or TRBV12-4 to TRBJ2-2, with D perhaps being TRBD1 or TRBD2 (5 bases each). This CDR3 is built from 17 residues. V was trimmed by 4 bases and J by 2 bases, leaving 17 bases between them. For the CDR3, the DNA is TGTGCCAGCAGTTCCCGGGACGGCCTTCCCAACACCGGGGAGCTGTTTTTT. It yields the protein CASSSRDGLPNTGELFF.

This clonotype was recorded many times. The CDR3 sequence: CATSRGQLSNQPQHF. CDR3 nucleotide sequence: TGTGCCACCAGCAGAGGTCAGTTAAGCAATCAGCCCCAGCATTTT. The V call is TRBV15, the J call TRBJ1-5; D not resolved. This CDR3 region has 15 residues. CDR1 is LNHNV and CDR2 is YYDKDF in the germline V gene (reference sequence). The germline V and J ends were trimmed by 1 base and 1 base, with 8 bases remaining between them.

CDR3 DNA: TGTGCCAGCGAGACAGGGGGCTTTAGGGGCTACACCTTC. Translation: CASETGGFRGYTF. The rearrangement joins TRBV7-2 to TRBJ1-2; 10 bases line up with TRBD1. CDR1 and CDR2 from the germline V gene are SGHTA and FQGNSA. The CDR3 runs to 13 residues. The V and J ends lost 8 bases and 8 bases, in that order; junction bases with no gene match: 8. Variable domain in full (rest from reference TRBV7-2 and TRBJ1-2): GAGVSQSPSNKVTEKGKDVELRCDPISGHTALYWYRQSLGQGLEFLIYFQGNSAPDKSGLPSDRFSAERTGGSVSTLTIQRTQQEDSAVYLCASETGGFRGYTFGSGTRLTVV.

This clonotype was picked up many times. This chain links TRBV29-1 with TRBJ2-1; possibly TRBD2 for D (5 bases). The germline V gene has CDR1 SQVTM and CDR2 ANQGSEA. The CDR3 length is 12 residues. The V and J ends lost 6 bases and 12 bases respectively, with 18 bases between them. CDR3 protein: CSVAESGRMQFF. Written as DNA, the CDR3 is TGCAGCGTAGCGGAAAGCGGAAGGATGCAGTTCTTC.

This chain joins TRBV12-5 and TRBJ1-2; D is perhaps TRBD1 (6 bases). The CDR3 runs 13 residues. Trimming shortened V by 9 bases and J by 7 bases, and 18 bases separated the two germline ends. Looked up from germline, CDR1 is LGHNT and CDR2 is FRNRAP. Here the CDR3 reads CASSQGSYVGYTF. As DNA, the CDR3 is TGTGCTAGCTCACAGGGTAGTTATGTTGGCTACACCTTC.

This clonotype was detected many times. The chain couples TRBV28 to TRBJ1-5, with unresolved D. V lost 3 bases, J lost 9 bases, and 9 bases lay in between. CDR3 size: 12 residues. From germline, CDR1 is MDHEN and CDR2 SYDVKM. This chain's CDR3 is CASSFHGWPQHF. CDR3 bases: TGTGCCAGCAGTTTCCACGGTTGGCCCCAGCATTTT.

The genes are TRBV10-3 and TRBJ2-3; D could derive from TRBD1 or TRBD2 (5 bases each). The CDR3 length is 14 residues. Trimming left V 6 bases short and J 1 base short, with 11 bases between. Germline CDR1 ENHRY, CDR2 SYGVKD. The CDR3 DNA reads TGTGCCATCAGGAGGGGTAGCGGCACAGATACGCAGTATTTT. It translates to CAIRRGSGTDTQYF.

This clonotype has more than one count but fewer than ten. This rearrangement joins TRBV20-1 to TRBJ2-1; TRBD2 aligns across 7 bases. With V trimmed by 0 bases and J by 9 bases, 11 bases remained unmatched. Germline assignment: CDR1 DFQATT and CDR2 SNEGSKA (reference sequence). The CDR3 covers 15 residues. The DNA of the CDR3 is TGCAGTGCTAGAGATTCGCGGGAGAACTGGGTTGAGCAGTTCTTC. Its translation is CSARDSRENWVEQFF.

The sample holds a few counts of this clonotype. The chain links TRBV29-1 to TRBJ2-1, with D possibly matching TRBD2 (7 bases). This CDR3 spans 14 amino acids. Germline loops: CDR1 SQVTM, CDR2 ANQGSEA. Trimming removed 4 bases from V and 7 bases from J, with 17 bases in between. The CDR3 region is CSVGGGGVRNEQFF. For the CDR3, the DNA is TGCAGCGTTGGAGGGGGGGGGGTAAGGAATGAGCAGTTCTTC.

This clonotype was recorded many times. This chain links TRBV7-6 with TRBJ2-2; D is tentatively TRBD1 or TRBD2 (5 bases each). Germline CDR1 is SGHVS and CDR2 is FNYEAQ. Between the trimmed V and J ends, which lost 3 bases and 0 bases, there was a span of 8 bases. CDR3 length equals 15 residues. CDR3 region: CASSLGPANTGELFF. The DNA for the CDR3 is TGTGCCAGCAGCTTGGGACCAGCGAACACCGGGGAGCTGTTTTTT.

CDR3 region: CASSYSSGIANTGELFF. The CDR3 nucleotides read TGCGCCAGCAGCTATTCTAGCGGGATCGCGAACACCGGGGAGCTGTTTTTT. The rearrangement joins TRBV5-1 to TRBJ2-2, with 9 bases matching TRBD2. V shed 3 bases and J 0 bases; nucleotides not matched to a gene: 6. The CDR3 has 17 amino acids. Germline-derived CDR1 and CDR2 are SGHRS and YFSETQ.

This clonotype was counted at least ten times. The chain joins TRBV28 to TRBJ2-7, with D perhaps TRBD1 (5 bases). Trimming took 4 bases from V and 4 from J, leaving 20 bases between them. The CDR3 sequence is 16 residues long. CDR1 and CDR2 (germline): MDHEN, SYDVKM. Here the CDR3 reads CASSSLDRDLFYEQYF. CDR3 in DNA: TGTGCCAGCAGTTCACTCGACAGAGATCTATTTTACGAGCAGTACTTC.

This clonotype showed up just a few times. V and J are TRBV4-3 and TRBJ2-2; D gene ambiguous. CDR3 length: 15 amino acids. Germline V gene data show CDR1 as LGHNA and CDR2 as YSLEER. V was trimmed by 1 base and J by 6 bases, leaving 12 bases between them. CDR3 sequence (DNA): TGCGCCAGCAGCCAAGGAATCGCGGTATCCGGGGAGCTGTTTTTT. Protein product: CASSQGIAVSGELFF.

The chain combines TRBV6-1 with TRBJ2-3; maybe TRBD1 (5 bases). The CDR3 runs to 14 residues. The germline V gene encodes CDR1 MNHNS and CDR2 SASEGT. V lost 7 bases and J 6 bases, leaving 17 bases between the germline ends. CDR3 loop: CASTEGPGWDTQYF. The CDR3 nucleotides are TGTGCCAGCACCGAAGGTCCAGGGTGGGATACGCAGTATTTT.

This sequence joins TRBV30 and TRBJ1-2; TRBD1 matches 7 bases. Per germline, CDR1 GTSNPN and CDR2 SVGIG (reference sequence). The V gene end was trimmed by 4 bases and the J gene end by 5 bases; junction bases not matched to a gene: 7. This CDR3 region has 13 residues. The CDR3 is CAWINDRVYGYTF. The CDR3 DNA is TGTGCCTGGATTAATGACAGGGTATATGGCTACACCTTC. Drawing the rest from reference TRBV30 and TRBJ1-2, the complete variable domain is SQTIHQWPATLVQPVGSPLSLECTVEGTSNPNLYWYRQAAGRGLQLLFYSVGIGQISSEVPQNLSASRPQDRQFILSSKKLLLSDSGFYLCAWINDRVYGYTFGSGTRLTVV.

A word on this clonotype: The CDR3 does not close with the conserved phenylalanine or tryptophan, likely indicating a read error. The rearrangement links TRBV7-9 to TRBJ2-7, with D perhaps matching TRBD2 (5 bases). The CDR3 length is 14 residues. Germline V lookup: CDR1 SEHNR, CDR2 FQNEAQ (reference sequence). CDR3 DNA sequence: TGTGCCAGCAGCTTAGGAGGGTACTCCTACGGGCAGTACCTC. Amino acids: CASSLGGYSYGQYL.

The CDR3 protein is CASSLGLGREGKPQHF. The DNA of the CDR3 is TGTGCCAGCAGCTTAGGATTGGGCAGGGAGGGGAAGCCCCAGCATTTT. This rearrangement joins TRBV7-9 to TRBJ1-5; perhaps TRBD1 as D (5 bases). Trimming stripped 1 base from V and 8 bases from J, with 18 bases between. The CDR3 runs 16 residues. CDR1 is SEHNR, CDR2 FQNEAQ, per germline (reference sequence).

The chain recombines TRBV19 with TRBJ2-7; D could derive from TRBD1 or TRBD2 (5 bases each). Germline assignment: CDR1 LNHDA and CDR2 SQIVND (reference sequence). V was pared by 6 bases and J by 3 bases, with 12 bases between. This CDR3 has 13 amino acids. This CDR3 is CASSRDRIYEQYF. CDR3 nucleotides: TGTGCCAGTAGCCGGGACCGAATCTACGAGCAGTACTTC.

The chain has TRBV13 and TRBJ1-4, with D possibly TRBD1 on 5 matching bases. With 5 bases removed from V and 7 bases from J, the gap between germline ends came to 17 bases. Germline CDR1 and CDR2: PRHDT and FYEKMQ (reference sequence). The CDR3 loop spans 15 amino acids. CDR3 bases: TGTGCCAGCAGCGGGGGGGGACTGCGGCGTGAAAAACTGTTTTTT. It codes for CASSGGGLRREKLFF. The variable domain in full, with the rest retrieved from reference TRBV13 and TRBJ1-4, is AAGVIQSPRHLIKEKRETATLKCYPIPRHDTVYWYQQGPGQDPQFLISFYEKMQSDKGSIPDRFSAQQFSDYHSELNMSSLELGDSALYFCASSGGGLRREKLFFGSGTQLSVL.

This clonotype was recorded a few times. The junction shows a germline mismatch at one end, possibly a read error. V and J are TRBV28 and TRBJ2-4; TRBD2 matches at 15 bases. The germline CDR1 and CDR2 sequences are MDHEN and SYDVKM. CDR3 length: 17 amino acids. The CDR3, as DNA: TGTGCCAGCAGCGATAGGGGACTAGCGGGAGGTGGAAACATTCAGCACTTC. Its protein is CASSDRGLAGGGNIQHF.

In this sample, this clonotype turned up many times. This chain uses TRBV28 with TRBJ1-1, with a possible D match to TRBD1 (6 bases). CDR3 length equals 16 residues. Germline V gene sequence: CDR1 MDHEN, CDR2 SYDVKM. Trimming stripped 6 bases from V and 6 bases from J, with 23 bases between. For the CDR3, the DNA is TGTGCCAGCAGAGGGCACGAAACAGGGTTGGGCTCTGAAGCTTTCTTT. This codes for CASRGHETGLGSEAFF. The entire variable domain, with the rest obtained from reference TRBV28 and TRBJ1-1, is as follows: DVKVTQSSRYLVKRTGEKVFLECVQDMDHENMFWYRQDPGLGLRLIYFSYDVKMKEKGDIPEGYSVSREKKERFSLILESASTNQTSMYLCASRGHETGLGSEAFFGQGTRLTVV.

At least ten counts were recorded for this clonotype. This chain joins TRBV5-5 and TRBJ2-3; the D call may be TRBD1 or TRBD2 (5 bases each). The ends were cut back, 3 bases at V and 0 bases at J, with 14 bases in the middle. CDR3 size: 16 residues. Germline V gene data show CDR1 as SGHKS and CDR2 as YYEKEE (reference sequence). In DNA form, the CDR3 reads TGTGCCAGCAGCTCCGCTTCGGGACCTAGCACAGATACGCAGTATTTT. This encodes CASSSASGPSTDTQYF.

The chain combines TRBV2 with TRBJ2-1; a possible D gene is TRBD1 (5 bases). V lost 11 bases and J lost 8, with 13 bases in between. Germline V CDR1 and CDR2: SNHLY, FYNNEI. The CDR3 has 11 amino acids. The CDR3 sequence is CADSPLDEQFF. CDR3 coding DNA: TGTGCCGACAGTCCTTTGGATGAGCAGTTCTTC.

In its sample, this clonotype was seen a few times. This rearrangement joins TRBV15 to TRBJ2-7; possible D gene TRBD2, 6 bases. This CDR3 has 15 amino acids. Per the germline V gene, CDR1 is LNHNV and CDR2 is YYDKDF (reference sequence). Trimming removed 3 bases at V and 2 bases at J, with 14 bases between. The CDR3 loop is CATSSRLGGAYEQYF. For the CDR3, the DNA is TGTGCCACCAGCAGTCGACTAGGAGGGGCCTACGAGCAGTACTTC.

The sample holds many counts of this clonotype. The chain has TRBV19 and TRBJ2-1, with 11 bases that match TRBD2. This CDR3 is built from 15 residues. Germline V gives CDR1 LNHDA, CDR2 SQIVND (reference sequence). V lost 5 bases to trimming and J lost 5 bases; unmatched junction nucleotides: 5. CDR3 amino acids: CASSFGTSGNNEQFF. CDR3 sequence (DNA): TGTGCCAGTAGTTTCGGGACTAGCGGAAACAATGAGCAGTTCTTC. Full variable domain (remainder filled in from reference TRBV19 and TRBJ2-1): DGGITQSPKYLFRKEGQNVTLSCEQNLNHDAMYWYRQDPGQGLRLIYYSQIVNDFQKGDIAEGYSVSREKKESFPLTVTSAQKNPTAFYLCASSFGTSGNNEQFFGPGTRLTVL.

Ten or more counts support this clonotype. The chain combines TRBV20-1 with TRBJ2-3, with 13 bases matching TRBD2. Looked up from germline, CDR1 is DFQATT and CDR2 is SNEGSKA (reference sequence). This CDR3 contains 15 residues. V dropped 5 bases and J dropped 2; count of bases not matched to a gene: 4. The CDR3 is CSAQGTSGNTDTQYF. The CDR3 DNA is TGCAGTGCTCAAGGGACTAGCGGGAACACAGATACGCAGTATTTT.

This clonotype was counted at least ten times. V gene TRBV2 combines with J gene TRBJ2-2; 14 nucleotides match TRBD2. The trim removed 7 bases at V and 6 bases at J, leaving 13 bases unmatched. Germline-derived CDR1 and CDR2 are SNHLY and FYNNEI. CDR3 size: 18 residues. In DNA, the CDR3 is TGTGCCAGCAACCCGCCCCCGGGACTAGCGGGAGTTTCCGGGGAGCTGTTTTTT. Translated: CASNPPPGLAGVSGELFF.